This T cell receptor beta chain originates from a study of beta chain features in type 1 diabetes. This clone has ten or more counts. Its cognate antigen is unknown. CDR1 is ENHRY, CDR2 SYGVKD, per germline. This CDR3 has 14 residues. V gave up 8 bases and J gave up 0 bases; unmatched junction bases: 6. Expressed TCRB transcripts were sequenced because the isolated RNA had all been reverse transcribed beforehand. Reads from naive, central memory and regulatory T cell samples averaged about 3.3 million. Clones were read by immunoSEQ multiplex PCR, and TCRdb kept only the in-frame ones, dropping some. The table records 95,000 to 150,000 clones, about a sixth of them present only once. Points from the study as a whole: In comparison with healthy donors, patients had naive, central memory and Treg TCRB repertoires that appeared more similar. PCR, the amplification step, might favor shorter templates, equally in patients and controls. Over-representation of high TCR-expressing cells was a possible consequence of cDNA sequencing. Shortening that was moderate but significant affected the TCRB CDR3s of Type 1 diabetes patients in all four CD4+ subsets.

This clonotype originated in a man aged 25 to 45 with type 1 diabetes. Sequenced: central memory CD4+ T cells from blood. The rearrangement uses TRBV10-3 and TRBJ2-5; 7 bases fit TRBD2. The CDR3 loop is CAIGRLADQETQYF. The CDR3 region has the DNA TGTGCCATCGGCAGACTAGCAGACCAAGAGACCCAGTACTTC.